What follows is one T cell receptor beta chain and its context. The repertoire was sequenced with immunoSEQ multiplex PCR; TCRdb's copy has only in-frame clones and lacks some. The sample yields 60,000 or so clones, about 83% seen once. This specimen belongs to a study of T cell changes during pregnancy in multiple sclerosis. Germline lookup yields CDR1 MDHEN and CDR2 SYDVKM. Deletions cut 5 bases from V and 0 bases from J, with 15 bases between. The CDR3 contains 16 residues. The chain recombines TRBV28 with TRBJ2-3, with unresolved D. Sequencing was performed on peripheral blood from another person, used as feeder cells. The source is a human donor whose cells served as feeder cells for cultures in a pregnancy study. CDR3 bases: TGTGCCAGCAGTCCCCAGAAGGGCTATAGCACAGATACGCAGTATTTT. It translates to CASSPQKGYSTDTQYF.